One sample yielded the 19 T cell receptor beta chains listed below, sequenced in a study of graft-versus-host responses after intestinal transplantation. No antigens are known for them. Repertoires were generated with immunoSEQ multiplex PCR, while TCRdb's copy carries only in-frame clones and drops some. The profile covers over 75,000 clones, with roughly nine tenths appearing a single time and approximately 0.33% taken by the ten largest. The sequences come from unstimulated CD4+ T cells sorted from spleen or lymph node cells, collected before intestinal transplant. These receptors were obtained from a human donor who received an intestinal transplant.

This clone was recorded only once. The CDR3 bases are TGCGCCAGCAGCTTGGGTCCAGGGGCTGGGGCCAACGTCCTGACTTTC. Encoded protein: CASSLGPGAGANVLTF. The rearrangement uses TRBV5-1 and TRBJ2-6; weak D call: TRBD1 (6 bases). The CDR3 has 16 amino acids. From germline, CDR1 is SGHRS and CDR2 YFSETQ. V lost 0 bases and J lost 2, with 9 bases in between.

This chain connects TRBV9 to TRBJ1-2, with D maybe TRBD1 (5 bases). This CDR3 region has 16 residues. Germline V lookup: CDR1 SGDLS, CDR2 YYNGEE. V dropped 0 bases and J dropped 0 bases, with 12 bases sitting between them. CDR3 residues: CASSVEPTGTNYGYTF. CDR3 nucleotide sequence: TGTGCCAGCAGCGTAGAGCCCACAGGTACTAACTATGGCTACACCTTC. The full variable domain, rest sourced from reference TRBV9 and TRBJ1-2, is DSGVTQTPKHLITATGQRVTLRCSPRSGDLSVYWYQQSLDQGLQFLIQYYNGEERAKGNILERFSAQQFPDLHSELNLSSLELGDSALYFCASSVEPTGTNYGYTFGSGTRLTVV.

The chain recombines TRBV7-9 with TRBJ1-3; D not resolved. With 6 bases removed from V and 0 bases from J, the gap between germline ends came to 6 bases. CDR1 is SEHNR and CDR2 is FQNEAQ in the germline V gene (reference sequence). The CDR3 runs 13 residues. The CDR3 loop is CASRASSGNTIYF. Here the CDR3 DNA reads TGTGCCAGCAGGGCAAGCTCTGGAAACACCATATATTTT.

The chain is built from TRBV6-6 and TRBJ2-1; D is ambiguous. The CDR3 is 15 amino acids. V dropped 2 bases and J dropped 0 bases, with 8 bases sitting between them. Germline V gene lookup returns CDR1 MNHNY and CDR2 SVGAGI (reference sequence). This chain's CDR3 is CASSYAGSSYNEQFF. The CDR3 DNA sequence: TGTGCCAGCAGTTACGCAGGTTCCTCCTACAATGAGCAGTTCTTC.

The chain joins TRBV19 to TRBJ1-5, with D possibly matching TRBD1 (5 bases). V was cut by 3 bases and J by 6 bases, with 9 bases left in between. Germline loops: CDR1 LNHDA, CDR2 SQIVND (reference sequence). The CDR3 is 13 amino acids. CDR3 loop: CASSISRAQPQHF. CDR3 sequence (DNA): TGTGCCAGTAGTATTTCCAGGGCTCAGCCCCAGCATTTT.

The rearrangement joins TRBV20-1 to TRBJ2-1, with D unresolved. The length of the CDR3 is 11 residues. Trimming pared 2 bases from V and 4 bases from J, leaving 3 bases between. Per germline, CDR1 DFQATT and CDR2 SNEGSKA (reference sequence). The CDR3 DNA sequence: TGCAGTGCTAGACAGTACAATGAGCAGTTCTTC. Residues: CSARQYNEQFF.

This clone was seen only once. The chain uses TRBV7-9 and TRBJ2-1, with 8 bases fitting TRBD2. CDR1 is SEHNR and CDR2 is FQNEAQ in the germline V gene (reference sequence). This CDR3 has 17 residues. Trimming cost V 1 base and J 4 bases; bases outside gene matches: 9. CDR3 nucleotides: TGTGCCAGCAGCTTAGGCCGGGGAGCGGGGGATTACAATGAGCAGTTCTTC. This gives the protein CASSLGRGAGDYNEQFF.

V is TRBV2 and J is TRBJ2-1; 11 positions agree with TRBD2. V lost 4 bases to trimming and J lost 9 bases; unmatched junction nucleotides: 8. This CDR3 spans 15 amino acids. In germline, CDR1 is SNHLY, CDR2 FYNNEI. CDR3 in DNA: TGTGCCAGCAGTGCCACTAGCGGGAGCTGGAGTGAGCAGTTCTTC. Protein sequence: CASSATSGSWSEQFF.

J is TRBJ1-1 and V is TRBV18, with a tentative D call TRBD1 (5 bases). The CDR3 extends over 17 amino acids. Deletions cut 1 base from V and 4 bases from J, with 19 bases between. Germline lookup yields CDR1 KGHSH and CDR2 LQKENI. CDR3 coding DNA: TGTGCCAGCTCACCACTCTGGACTGGGGGGGATGGCACTGAAGCTTTCTTT. Translated, it gives CASSPLWTGGDGTEAFF.

The chain is built from TRBV7-8 and TRBJ1-4; TRBD1 matches 11 bases. CDR1 and CDR2 (germline): SGHVS, FQNEAQ. CDR3 size: 15 residues. Trimming at V came to 5 bases and at J to 8 bases, leaving 7 bases not matched to a gene. The CDR3 sequence is CASSLGTGGGEKLFF. The CDR3 bases are TGTGCCAGCAGCCTCGGGACAGGGGGTGGAGAAAAACTGTTTTTT.

The V and J genes are TRBV28 and TRBJ1-6; TRBD1 is a possible D gene (5 bases). Trimming shortened V by 1 base and J by 3 bases, and 16 bases separated the two germline ends. Germline CDR1 and CDR2: MDHEN and SYDVKM. CDR3 length equals 18 residues. The CDR3 protein is CASSLSMGQGGYNSPLHF. CDR3 nucleotides: TGTGCCAGCAGTTTATCCATGGGGCAGGGCGGCTATAATTCACCCCTCCACTTT.

This chain links TRBV6-5 with TRBJ2-2, with D maybe TRBD2 (6 bases). This CDR3 has 14 residues. Germline CDR1 and CDR2: MNHEY and SVGAGI. V lost 6 bases and J lost 6, with 14 bases in between. CDR3 DNA: TGTGCCAGCAGCCCAAGGCGGGGTCCCGGGGAGCTGTTTTTT. Amino acids: CASSPRRGPGELFF.

The chain couples TRBV25-1 to TRBJ2-4, with 9 bases identical to TRBD1. This CDR3 region has 14 residues. The V gene end was trimmed by 6 bases and the J gene end by 3 bases; junction bases not matched to a gene: 3. Germline-derived CDR1 and CDR2 are MGHDK and SYGVNS. The CDR3 loop is CASRGQGVKNIQYF. CDR3 bases: TGTGCCAGCAGGGGACAGGGAGTCAAAAACATTCAGTACTTC.

The chain carries TRBV11-3 and TRBJ2-5; 7 nucleotides align to TRBD2. The CDR3 is made up of 13 amino acids. V was pared by 5 bases and J by 3 bases, with 3 bases of the junction left unmatched. Germline CDR1 and CDR2: SGHNT and YENEEA. Here the CDR3 DNA reads TGTGCCAGCAGCCCTAGCGGTAAAGAGACCCAGTACTTC. It yields the protein CASSPSGKETQYF.

The V call is TRBV5-1, the J call TRBJ2-5, with 8 bases that match TRBD1. This CDR3 has 15 amino acids. V lost 1 base and J lost 3; bases outside the gene matches: 5. The germline V gene encodes CDR1 SGHRS and CDR2 YFSETQ. The DNA of the CDR3 is TGCGCCAGCAGCTTGTTCCACAGGGGGGAAGAGACCCAGTACTTC. Translation: CASSLFHRGEETQYF.

This clone was seen only once. This chain links TRBV19 with TRBJ2-1; 12 nucleotides agree with TRBD2. CDR3 length: 17 amino acids. After removal of 1 base from V and 7 bases from J, the junction contained 8 bases not matched to a gene. Germline CDR1 is LNHDA and CDR2 is SQIVND (reference sequence). CDR3 sequence: CASSIGLAGGLRNEQFF. The CDR3 coding sequence is TGTGCCAGTAGTATAGGGCTAGCGGGGGGGCTTCGGAATGAGCAGTTCTTC.

This clone was counted once. The chain couples TRBV28 to TRBJ2-4; unclear D gene. Trimming shortened V by 10 bases and J by 1 base, and 11 bases separated the two germline ends. The CDR3 is 13 residues long. Germline assignment: CDR1 MDHEN and CDR2 SYDVKM. DNA of the CDR3: TGTGCCACCGTAGATACGGCCAAAAACATTCAGTACTTC. It translates to CATVDTAKNIQYF.

The J gene is TRBJ2-7, the V gene TRBV5-1; D gene ambiguous. Germline values: CDR1 SGHRS, CDR2 YFSETQ. With 4 bases removed from V and 1 base from J, the gap between germline ends came to 9 bases. This CDR3 spans 13 amino acids. The CDR3 region is CASSRAYSYEQYF. In nucleotides, the CDR3 is TGCGCCAGCAGCCGAGCCTATTCCTACGAGCAGTACTTC.

About this clone itself: One end of the junction fails to match germline, which may point to a read error. The CDR3 nucleotides read TGTGCCAGCAGCCTAGGGAGGGGCACAGATACGCAGTATTTT. It translates to CASSLGRGTDTQYF. V gene TRBV13 combines with J gene TRBJ2-3; 7 bases line up with TRBD2. The CDR3 consists of 14 residues. Germline V gene lookup returns CDR1 PRHDT and CDR2 FYEKMQ (reference sequence).